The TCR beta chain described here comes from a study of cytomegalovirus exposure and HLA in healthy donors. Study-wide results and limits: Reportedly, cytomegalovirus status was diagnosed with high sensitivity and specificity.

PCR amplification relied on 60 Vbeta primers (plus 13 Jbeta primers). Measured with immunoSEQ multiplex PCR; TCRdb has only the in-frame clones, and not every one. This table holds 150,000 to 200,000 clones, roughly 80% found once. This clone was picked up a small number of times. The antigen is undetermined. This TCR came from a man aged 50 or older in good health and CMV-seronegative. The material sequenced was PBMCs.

CDR3 nucleotide sequence: TGTGCCAGCAGTAATTTTGGCCAGATTCTCTACGAGCAGTACTTC. It specifies CASSNFGQILYEQYF. This rearrangement joins TRBV6-1 to TRBJ2-7; D is unresolved. Deletions cut 5 bases from V and 3 bases from J, with 17 bases between. CDR3 size: 15 residues. CDR1 is MNHNS and CDR2 is SASEGT in the germline V gene.